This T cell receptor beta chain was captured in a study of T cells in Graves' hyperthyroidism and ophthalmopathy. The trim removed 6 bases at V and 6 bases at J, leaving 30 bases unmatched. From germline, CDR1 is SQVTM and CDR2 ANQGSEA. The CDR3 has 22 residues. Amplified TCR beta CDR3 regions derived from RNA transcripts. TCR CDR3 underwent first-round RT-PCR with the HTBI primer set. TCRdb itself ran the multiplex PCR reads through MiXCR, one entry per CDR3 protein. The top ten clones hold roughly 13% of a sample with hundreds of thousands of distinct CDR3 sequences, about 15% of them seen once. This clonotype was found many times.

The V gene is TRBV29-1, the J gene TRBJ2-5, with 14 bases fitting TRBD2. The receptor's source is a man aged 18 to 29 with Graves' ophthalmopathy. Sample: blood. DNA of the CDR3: TGCAGCGTGGGGGACGAGTGGGACAGGGACGAGACTAGCGGGAGGGCCCTCCAGACCCAGTACTTC. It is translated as CSVGDEWDRDETSGRALQTQYF. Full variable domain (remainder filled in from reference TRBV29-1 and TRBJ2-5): SAVISQKPSRDICQRGTSLTIQCQVDSQVTMMFWYRQQPGQSLTLIATANQGSEATYESGFVIDKFPISRPNLTFSTLTVSNMSPEDSSIYLCSVGDEWDRDETSGRALQTQYFGPGTRLLVL.